Shown below are 7 T cell receptor beta chains from a single sample sequenced in a study of blood T cell repertoires in COVID-19. Assay: immunoSEQ multiplex PCR; the TCRdb copy retains only in-frame clones and omits some. The sample comprises roughly 250,000 clones, approximately 83% of which are singletons, and 3.5% to 5.5% rests with the top ten. Sequenced input: PBMCs or T cells enriched from blood (not recorded which). The receptors shown here come from a woman in her thirties who had recovered from COVID-19.

The rearrangement uses TRBV20-1 and TRBJ2-7; weak D call: TRBD2 (6 bases). Trimming removed 6 bases at V and 7 bases at J, with 13 bases between. Germline CDR1 and CDR2: DFQATT and SNEGSKA (reference sequence). This CDR3 region has 11 residues. The CDR3 is CSAWGVQEQYF. The DNA of the CDR3 is TGCAGTGCCTGGGGGGTTCAAGAGCAGTACTTC.

CDR3 residues: CASSPGQGWGNTEAFF. The DNA for the CDR3 is TGTGCCAGCAGCCCGGGACAGGGGTGGGGGAACACTGAAGCTTTCTTT. The chain recombines TRBV11-2 with TRBJ1-1; 10 bases are a match to TRBD1. Trimming removed 5 bases from V and 1 base from J; junction bases left unmatched: 7. The CDR3 consists of 16 residues. From germline, CDR1 is SGHAT and CDR2 FQNNGV. Using reference TRBV11-2 and TRBJ1-1 for the parts outside the CDR3, the full variable domain is EAGVAQSPRYKIIEKRQSVAFWCNPISGHATLYWYQQILGQGPKLLIQFQNNGVVDDSQLPKDRFSAERLKGVDSTLKIQPAKLEDSAVYLCASSPGQGWGNTEAFFGQGTRLTVV.

V usage is TRBV19 and J usage is TRBJ2-2; D gene unclear. Germline lookup yields CDR1 LNHDA and CDR2 SQIVND (reference sequence). The CDR3 consists of 15 residues. Trimming cost V 2 bases and J 1 base, with 8 bases left between them. The CDR3 sequence: CASSIRQKNTGELFF. Here the CDR3 DNA reads TGTGCCAGTAGTATACGACAAAAGAACACCGGGGAGCTGTTTTTT.

This chain uses TRBV4-1 with TRBJ2-3, with a tentative D call TRBD1 (5 bases). The CDR3 has 15 amino acids. CDR1 MGHRA and CDR2 YSYEKL come from the germline V gene. The V gene lost 1 base and the J gene lost 1 base, with 9 bases spanning the gap. The CDR3 reads CASSQGIRGTDTQYF. The CDR3 DNA is TGCGCCAGCAGCCAAGGTATCAGGGGCACAGATACGCAGTATTTT.

The chain joins TRBV4-2 to TRBJ2-3; no clear D gene. Germline values: CDR1 LGHNA, CDR2 YNFKEQ. The CDR3 runs 14 residues. Trimming took off 0 bases at V and 2 bases at J, with 6 bases between the two ends. DNA of the CDR3: TGTGCCAGCAGCCAAGAAAGCCCCACAGATACGCAGTATTTT. This translates into CASSQESPTDTQYF.

The CDR3, as DNA: TGCGCCAGCAGCCAAGCAAATAGCGGGAGGGCCGAAGATCAGTACTTC. It encodes CASSQANSGRAEDQYF. This sequence joins TRBV4-1 and TRBJ2-7; 11 bases are a match to TRBD2. Germline lookup yields CDR1 MGHRA and CDR2 YSYEKL. The V gene end was trimmed by 1 base and the J gene end by 10 bases; junction bases not matched to a gene: 12. This CDR3 has 16 amino acids.

The chain has TRBV6-1 and TRBJ2-3, with 10 bases that match TRBD2. Germline lookup yields CDR1 MNHNS and CDR2 SASEGT. This CDR3 spans 18 amino acids. Losses at the gene ends were 2 bases for V and 1 base for J; bases not matched to a gene: 9. CDR3 residues: CASSEWVSGRSRTDTQYF. CDR3 nucleotides: TGTGCCAGCAGTGAATGGGTTAGCGGGAGGTCCCGCACAGATACGCAGTATTTT.